The 15 T cell receptor beta chains reported below all come from one sample, sequenced in a study of cytomegalovirus exposure and HLA in healthy donors (dated by TCRdb to about 2017). Receptors were amplified or captured by the immunoSEQ multiplex PCR assay. For the multiplex PCR, a mixture combining 60 forward primers for TCR Vbeta segments and 13 reverse primers for TCR Jbeta segments was used. The table comes from immuneACCESS by way of TCRdb, which keeps in-frame sequences with V and J called. Part of the clones is missing from these tables; in studies checked, under half for an unresolved V gene and the rest for unknown reasons. This sample comprises around 110,000 clones, around two thirds of them detected only once. The top ten hold around 15% of the sample. Sequencing was carried out using PBMCs. These receptors were obtained from a woman aged 40 to 49 in good health and CMV-seropositive.

The chain joins TRBV19 to TRBJ1-5; the D gene is possibly TRBD1 (5 bases). The CDR3 has 15 residues. The V gene lost 7 bases and the J gene lost 1 base, with 14 bases spanning the gap. Germline V gene sequence: CDR1 LNHDA, CDR2 SQIVND (reference sequence). In nucleotides, the CDR3 is TGTGCCAGTAACGGGCAGGGTCGGAGCAATCAGCCCCAGCATTTT. This sequence encodes CASNGQGRSNQPQHF.

The chain carries TRBV30 and TRBJ1-6, with a weak D call TRBD1 (6 bases). The germline V gene has CDR1 GTSNPN and CDR2 SVGIG (reference sequence). This CDR3 is 13 amino acids long. V was cut by 2 bases and J by 9 bases, with 11 bases left in between. The CDR3: CAWSPDRSSPLHF. CDR3 in DNA: TGTGCCTGGAGTCCCGACAGGAGTTCACCCCTCCACTTT. The full variable domain, rest sourced from reference TRBV30 and TRBJ1-6, is SQTIHQWPATLVQPVGSPLSLECTVEGTSNPNLYWYRQAAGRGLQLLFYSVGIGQISSEVPQNLSASRPQDRQFILSSKKLLLSDSGFYLCAWSPDRSSPLHFGNGTRLTVT.

The V gene is TRBV9, the J gene TRBJ2-5; 8 bases align to TRBD2. This CDR3 contains 16 residues. The germline CDR1 and CDR2 sequences are SGDLS and YYNGEE. After removal of 2 bases from V and 4 bases from J, the junction contained 10 bases not matched to a gene. The CDR3 loop reads CASSVTGTRVRETQYF. The DNA for the CDR3 is TGTGCCAGCAGCGTCACCGGGACTAGGGTTCGAGAGACCCAGTACTTC.

The chain combines TRBV6-5 with TRBJ1-4; no clear D gene. Trimming took 5 bases from V and 8 from J, leaving 9 bases between them. CDR1 MNHEY and CDR2 SVGAGI come from the germline V gene. The CDR3 covers 12 residues. The CDR3: CASSQNQEKLFF. In DNA, the CDR3 is TGTGCCAGCAGTCAAAACCAGGAAAAACTGTTTTTT.

The CDR3 sequence is CASSIGTGHNYGYTF. The CDR3 DNA follows: TGTGCCAGCAGTATCGGGACAGGGCATAACTATGGCTACACCTTC. The chain joins TRBV7-2 to TRBJ1-2, with 9 bases matching TRBD1. This CDR3 spans 15 amino acids. Trimming removed 6 bases from V and 1 base from J; junction bases left unmatched: 6. Looked up from germline, CDR1 is SGHTA and CDR2 is FQGNSA.

Note on this clone: Germline and junction disagree at one end, which may indicate a read error. The chain carries TRBV30 and TRBJ2-7, with a possible D match to TRBD2 (8 bases). Looked up from germline, CDR1 is GTSNPN and CDR2 is SVGIG (reference sequence). The CDR3 sequence is 12 residues long. The DNA for the CDR3 is TGTGCCTGGACTCGGGGGGGGACAGCGCCATGGTTC. Amino acids: CAWTRGGTAPWF.

This rearrangement joins TRBV10-3 to TRBJ1-1; 12 nucleotides agree with TRBD1. This CDR3 is built from 14 residues. J gave up 4 bases and V 11 bases, and 8 bases lay outside the gene matches. Germline assignment: CDR1 ENHRY and CDR2 SYGVKD. The CDR3 DNA follows: TGTGCCGCTCGGGACAGGGGGCAGGGCACTGAAGCTTTCTTT. Its protein product is CAARDRGQGTEAFF.

V gene TRBV9 combines with J gene TRBJ1-3, with 8 bases lining up with TRBD1. The CDR3 is 15 amino acids. Germline lookup yields CDR1 SGDLS and CDR2 YYNGEE. Losses at the gene ends were 2 bases for V and 3 bases for J; bases not matched to a gene: 4. CDR3 sequence (DNA): TGTGCCAGCAGCGTGCGGACAGGGTTTGGAAACACCATATATTTT. It is translated as CASSVRTGFGNTIYF.

The chain has TRBV6-1 and TRBJ2-4; possibly TRBD1 for D (5 bases). The CDR3 loop spans 15 amino acids. Germline V gives CDR1 MNHNS, CDR2 SASEGT. Trimming cost V 6 bases and J 0 bases, with 12 bases left between them. The CDR3 reads CASRGDSLAKNIQYF. Here the CDR3 DNA reads TGTGCCAGCAGGGGTGACAGTTTAGCCAAAAACATTCAGTACTTC.

The V gene is TRBV5-1, the J gene TRBJ2-2; D perhaps matches TRBD2 (7 bases). The V and J ends lost 4 bases and 4 bases respectively, with 14 bases between them. CDR1 is SGHRS and CDR2 is YFSETQ in the germline V gene. The CDR3 runs to 15 residues. DNA for the CDR3: TGCGCCAGCAGCGTCACAGGGAGGGGCACCGGGGAGCTGTTTTTT. It encodes CASSVTGRGTGELFF.

The rearrangement uses TRBV7-9 and TRBJ2-3; 9 bases match TRBD2. The CDR3 is 17 residues long. V lost 1 base, J lost 4 bases, and 9 bases stayed unmatched. CDR1 and CDR2 from the germline V gene are SEHNR and FQNEAQ (reference sequence). For the CDR3, the DNA is TGTGCCAGCAGCTTAGTGGGCTTTAGCGGGGGAGCAGATACGCAGTATTTT. This translates into CASSLVGFSGGADTQYF.

The genes are TRBV11-1 and TRBJ2-3; 7 nucleotides agree with TRBD1. The germline V gene has CDR1 SGHAT and CDR2 FQDESV (reference sequence). V shed 5 bases, J shed 3 bases, and the junction held 8 bases outside the gene matches. This CDR3 has 15 amino acids. The CDR3: CASSHTDRVTDTQYF. The CDR3 DNA sequence: TGTGCCAGCAGCCATACCGACAGGGTAACAGATACGCAGTATTTT.

The rearrangement uses TRBV2 and TRBJ2-3; D remains ambiguous. Germline assignment: CDR1 SNHLY and CDR2 FYNNEI. V was pared by 3 bases and J by 6 bases, with 13 bases between. The CDR3 is 14 amino acids. The CDR3 spells CASSDNTVRDTQYF. CDR3 sequence (DNA): TGTGCCAGCAGTGATAATACAGTTAGGGATACGCAGTATTTT.

The chain is built from TRBV6-5 and TRBJ1-4, with D perhaps matching TRBD1 (6 bases). With 4 bases removed from V and 2 bases from J, the gap between germline ends came to 14 bases. The CDR3 is made up of 16 amino acids. Germline assignment: CDR1 MNHEY and CDR2 SVGAGI. CDR3 DNA: TGTGCCAGCAGTTCGAGATACAGGGCGACTAATGAAAAACTGTTTTTT. Amino acids: CASSSRYRATNEKLFF.

This chain joins TRBV6-1 and TRBJ1-1; a possible D gene is TRBD1 (6 bases). Germline assignment: CDR1 MNHNS and CDR2 SASEGT. The CDR3 covers 14 residues. V lost 5 bases and J 0 bases, leaving 10 bases between the germline ends. The DNA of the CDR3 is TGTGCCAGCAGTCAGGGGTCGATGAACACTGAAGCTTTCTTT. Translation gives CASSQGSMNTEAFF.